Detailed here is one T cell receptor beta chain. The antigen remains unidentified. Germline trimming cut 4 bases from V and 2 bases from J; bases unmatched to any gene: 5. The CDR3 spans 16 residues. Germline loops: CDR1 SGHAT, CDR2 FQNNGV. This sample is part of a study of shared clonotypes between healthy human individuals. Study overall: CD4 naive and CD4 memory each took three plates per donor, while CD8 naive took two and CD8 memory one.

Sorted-subset replicate PCRs used roughly 210 ng of genomic DNA. This amount corresponded to about 30,000 T cell genomes. Assay used: immunoSEQ multiplex PCR; TCRdb lists only in-frame clones, some missing. This table has about 1,500,000 clones, roughly 95% appearing once. The study, taken as a whole, reports: Against clonotypes common to all four donors, non-shared ones had lower generation probabilities.

This TCR came from a man under 40 in good health. Sequenced sample: naive CD4+ T cells sorted from blood. Subset given: CD45RA+ positively selected. The V gene is TRBV11-2, the J gene TRBJ2-1; 10 bases match TRBD2. In nucleotides, the CDR3 is TGTGCCAGCAGCTCTAGCGGGAGCCTGGCCTACAATGAGCAGTTCTTC. Translated: CASSSSGSLAYNEQFF.